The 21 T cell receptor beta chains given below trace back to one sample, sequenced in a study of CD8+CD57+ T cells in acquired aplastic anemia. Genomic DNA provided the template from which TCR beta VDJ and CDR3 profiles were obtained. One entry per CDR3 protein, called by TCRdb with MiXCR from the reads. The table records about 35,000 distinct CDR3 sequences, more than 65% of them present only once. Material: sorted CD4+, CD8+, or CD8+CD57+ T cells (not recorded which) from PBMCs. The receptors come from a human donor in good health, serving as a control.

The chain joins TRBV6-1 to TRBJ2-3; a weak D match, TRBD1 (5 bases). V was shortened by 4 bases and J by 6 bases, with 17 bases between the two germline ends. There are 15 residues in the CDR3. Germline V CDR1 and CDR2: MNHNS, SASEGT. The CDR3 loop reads CASSVTQGRRDTQYF. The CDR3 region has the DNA TGTGCCAGCAGTGTGACTCAGGGAAGACGTGATACGCAGTATTTT.

CDR3 sequence (DNA): TGCAGCGTTGCGCAGCGCTTAGGATACTATGGCTACACCTTC. Encoded protein: CSVAQRLGYYGYTF. The V gene is TRBV29-1, the J gene TRBJ1-2; unclear D gene. The V end was cut by 4 bases, the J end by 3 bases, with 15 bases between. Germline V CDR1 and CDR2: SQVTM, ANQGSEA. The CDR3 totals 14 residues.

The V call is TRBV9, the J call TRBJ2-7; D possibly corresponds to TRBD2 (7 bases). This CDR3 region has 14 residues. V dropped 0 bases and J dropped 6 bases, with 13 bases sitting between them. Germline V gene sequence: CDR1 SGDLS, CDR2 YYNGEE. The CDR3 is CASSVGGGGAEQYF. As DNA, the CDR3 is TGTGCCAGCAGCGTAGGAGGTGGGGGGGCCGAGCAGTACTTC. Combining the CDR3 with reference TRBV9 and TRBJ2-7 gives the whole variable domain DSGVTQTPKHLITATGQRVTLRCSPRSGDLSVYWYQQSLDQGLQFLIQYYNGEERAKGNILERFSAQQFPDLHSELNLSSLELGDSALYFCASSVGGGGAEQYFGPGTRLTVT.

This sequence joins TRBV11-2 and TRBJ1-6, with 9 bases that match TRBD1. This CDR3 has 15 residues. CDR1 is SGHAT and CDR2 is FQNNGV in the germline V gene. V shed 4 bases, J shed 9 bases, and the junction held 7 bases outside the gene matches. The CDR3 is CASSSGQGRTSPLHF. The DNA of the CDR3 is TGTGCCAGCAGCTCCGGACAGGGGAGGACTTCACCCCTCCACTTT.

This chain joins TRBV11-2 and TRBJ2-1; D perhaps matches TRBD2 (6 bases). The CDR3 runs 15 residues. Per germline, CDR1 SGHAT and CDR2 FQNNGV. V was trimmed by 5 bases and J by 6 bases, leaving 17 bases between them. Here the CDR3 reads CASSGGGIVFNEQFF. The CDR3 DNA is TGTGCCAGCAGCGGGGGAGGAATCGTATTCAATGAGCAGTTCTTC.

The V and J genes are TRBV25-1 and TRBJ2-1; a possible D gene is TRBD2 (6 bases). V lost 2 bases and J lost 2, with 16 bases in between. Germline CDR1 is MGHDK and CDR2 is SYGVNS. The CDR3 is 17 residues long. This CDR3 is CASSEAGGQAPYNEQFF. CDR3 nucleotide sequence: TGTGCCAGCAGTGAAGCAGGAGGGCAGGCCCCCTACAATGAGCAGTTCTTC.

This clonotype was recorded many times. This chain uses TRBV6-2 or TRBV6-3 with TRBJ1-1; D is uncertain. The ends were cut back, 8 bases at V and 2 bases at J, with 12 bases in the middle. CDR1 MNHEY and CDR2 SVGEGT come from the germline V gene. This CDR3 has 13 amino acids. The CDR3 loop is CASLNQANTEAFF. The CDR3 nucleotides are TGTGCCAGCCTTAACCAGGCCAACACTGAAGCTTTCTTT.

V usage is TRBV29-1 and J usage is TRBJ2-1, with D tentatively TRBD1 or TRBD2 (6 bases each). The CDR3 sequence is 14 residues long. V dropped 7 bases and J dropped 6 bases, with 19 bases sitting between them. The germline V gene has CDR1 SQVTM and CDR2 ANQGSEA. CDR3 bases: TGCAGCGCGAAGGGGGGTCCAAAAGGCAATGAGCAGTTCTTC. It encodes CSAKGGPKGNEQFF.

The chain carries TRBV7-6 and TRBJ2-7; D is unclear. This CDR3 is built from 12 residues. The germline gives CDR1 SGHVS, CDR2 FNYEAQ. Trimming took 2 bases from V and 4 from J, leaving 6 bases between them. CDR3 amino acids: CASSLLGYEQYF. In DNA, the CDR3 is TGTGCCAGCAGCTTACTCGGTTACGAGCAGTACTTC.

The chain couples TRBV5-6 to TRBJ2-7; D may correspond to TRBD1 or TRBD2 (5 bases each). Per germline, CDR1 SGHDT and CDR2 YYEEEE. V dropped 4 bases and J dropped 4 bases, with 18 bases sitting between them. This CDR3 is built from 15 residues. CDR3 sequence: CASSLRGGRGYEQYF. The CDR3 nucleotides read TGTGCCAGCAGCCTAAGGGGCGGCCGCGGGTACGAGCAGTACTTC.

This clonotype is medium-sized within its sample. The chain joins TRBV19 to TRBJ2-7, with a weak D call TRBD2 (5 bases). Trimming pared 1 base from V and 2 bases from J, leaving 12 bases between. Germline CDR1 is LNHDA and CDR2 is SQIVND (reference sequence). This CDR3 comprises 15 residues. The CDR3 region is CASSIGVGRAYEQYF. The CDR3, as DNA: TGTGCCAGTAGTATAGGTGTGGGGAGAGCCTACGAGCAGTACTTC.

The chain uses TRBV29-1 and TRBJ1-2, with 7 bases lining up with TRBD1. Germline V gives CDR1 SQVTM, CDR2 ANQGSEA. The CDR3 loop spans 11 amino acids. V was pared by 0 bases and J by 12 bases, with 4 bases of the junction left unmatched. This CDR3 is CSVEDQRGHTF. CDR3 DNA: TGCAGCGTTGAAGATCAGAGGGGGCACACCTTC.

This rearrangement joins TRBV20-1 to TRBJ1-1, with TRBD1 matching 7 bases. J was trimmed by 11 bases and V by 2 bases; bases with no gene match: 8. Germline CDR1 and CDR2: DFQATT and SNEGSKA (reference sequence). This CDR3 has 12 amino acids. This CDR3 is CSARKDRVVAFF. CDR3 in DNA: TGCAGTGCTAGAAAAGACAGGGTCGTCGCTTTCTTT.

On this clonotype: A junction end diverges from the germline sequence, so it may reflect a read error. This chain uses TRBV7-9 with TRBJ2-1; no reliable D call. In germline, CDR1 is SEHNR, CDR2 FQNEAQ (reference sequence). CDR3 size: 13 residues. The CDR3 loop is CASSSNVGNEQFF. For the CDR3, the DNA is TGCGCCAGCAGCTCGAACGTAGGCAATGAGCAGTTCTTC. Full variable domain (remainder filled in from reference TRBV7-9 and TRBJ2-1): DTGVSQNPRHKITKRGQNVTFRCDPISEHNRLYWYRQTLGQGPEFLTYFQNEAQLEKSRLLSDRFSAERPKGSFSTLEIQRTEQGDSAMYLCASSSNVGNEQFFGPGTRLTVL.

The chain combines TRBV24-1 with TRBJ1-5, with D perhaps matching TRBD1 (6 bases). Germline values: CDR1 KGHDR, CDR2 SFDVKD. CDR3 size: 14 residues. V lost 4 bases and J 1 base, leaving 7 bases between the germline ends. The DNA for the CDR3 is TGTGCCACCAGTGAAGGGGGAAGCAATCAGCCCCAGCATTTT. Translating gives CATSEGGSNQPQHF.

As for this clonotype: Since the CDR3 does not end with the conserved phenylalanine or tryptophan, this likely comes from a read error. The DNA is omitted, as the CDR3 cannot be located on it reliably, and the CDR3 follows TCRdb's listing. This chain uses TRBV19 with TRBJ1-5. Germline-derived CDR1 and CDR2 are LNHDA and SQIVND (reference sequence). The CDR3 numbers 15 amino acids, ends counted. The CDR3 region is CASRTTFNSNQPQQI.

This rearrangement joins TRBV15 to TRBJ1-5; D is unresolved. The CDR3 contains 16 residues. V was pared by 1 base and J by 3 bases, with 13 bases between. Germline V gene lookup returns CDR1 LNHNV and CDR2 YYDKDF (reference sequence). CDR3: CATSRVEAVPNQPQHF. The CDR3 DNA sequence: TGTGCCACCAGCAGAGTTGAAGCGGTCCCCAATCAGCCCCAGCATTTT. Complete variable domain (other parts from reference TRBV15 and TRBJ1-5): DAMVIQNPRYQVTQFGKPVTLSCSQTLNHNVMYWYQQKSSQAPKLLFHYYDKDFNNEADTPDNFQSRRPNTSFCFLDIRSPGLGDTAMYLCATSRVEAVPNQPQHFGDGTRLSIL.

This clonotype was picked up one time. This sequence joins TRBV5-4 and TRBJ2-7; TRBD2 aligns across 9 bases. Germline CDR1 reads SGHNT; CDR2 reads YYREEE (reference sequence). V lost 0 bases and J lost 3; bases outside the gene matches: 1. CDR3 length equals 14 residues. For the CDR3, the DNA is TGTGCCAGCAGCTTGGGAGCGGGGGGCTACGAGCAGTACTTC. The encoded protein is CASSLGAGGYEQYF.

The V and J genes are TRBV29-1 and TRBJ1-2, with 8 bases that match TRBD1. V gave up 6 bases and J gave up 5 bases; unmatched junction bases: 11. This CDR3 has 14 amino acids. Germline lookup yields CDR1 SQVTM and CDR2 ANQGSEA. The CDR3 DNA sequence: TGCAGCGTGGATGGACAGGGAGGAATTTATGGCTACACCTTC. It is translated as CSVDGQGGIYGYTF.

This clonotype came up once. CDR3 sequence reads: CATSRDTTYEQYF. CDR3 nucleotides: TGTGCCACCAGCAGAGACACTACCTACGAGCAGTACTTC. The J gene is TRBJ2-7, the V gene TRBV15, with unresolved D. The CDR3 length is 13 residues. The V end was cut by 0 bases, the J end by 2 bases, with 5 bases between. CDR1 LNHNV and CDR2 YYDKDF come from the germline V gene (reference sequence).

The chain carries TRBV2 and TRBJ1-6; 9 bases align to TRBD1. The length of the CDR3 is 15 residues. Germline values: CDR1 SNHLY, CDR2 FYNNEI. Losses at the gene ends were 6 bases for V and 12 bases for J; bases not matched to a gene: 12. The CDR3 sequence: CASRDRTGALQPLHF. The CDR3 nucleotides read TGTGCCAGCAGAGATAGGACAGGGGCCCTACAACCCCTCCACTTT.